The following is a T cell receptor (beta chain) sequence with its context. Antigen unknown. One end of the junction is discordant with germline, which a read error may explain. This specimen belongs to a study of CD8+CD57+ T cells in acquired aplastic anemia. Overall study: CD4+ and CD8+ cells, once sorted, gave DNA averaging 3.2 ug. For CD4+ cells, healthy donors had an average of about 11 million reads. Study-level points and caveats: Patients versus controls showed no significant CD8+ Simpson's diversity difference. A set of around 30 CD8+ CDR3 sequences was shared between patients and controls, and these sequences appeared highly expressed in patients.

Genomic DNA was employed as the template in profiling TCR beta VDJ and CDR3. TCRdb re-called the reads with MiXCR, one entry per CDR3 protein. The profile shows around 230,000 distinct CDR3 sequences, approximately 60% of them singletons. In germline, CDR1 is MGHDK, CDR2 SYGVNS. The CDR3 length is 16 residues. The specimen was sorted CD4+, CD8+, or CD8+CD57+ T cells (not recorded which) from PBMCs. The receptor's source is a human donor in good health. The V and J genes are TRBV25-1 and TRBJ2-6, with D hard to call. The CDR3 loop is CACSDRTISGANVLTF. CDR3 DNA: TGTGCCTGCAGTGACCGAACCATCTCTGGGGCCAACGTCCTGACTTTC.